This entry is about one TCR beta chain. Its antigen is unidentified. CDR3 size: 14 residues. In germline, CDR1 is DFQATT, CDR2 SNEGSKA (reference sequence). Trimming took 5 bases from V and 1 from J, leaving 12 bases between them. TCRdb independently ran MiXCR on the reads; one entry per CDR3 protein. The sample records approximately 470,000 distinct CDR3 sequences, roughly 46% being singletons. The sample comes from a study of T cell repertoires in cytomegalovirus infection. About the research overall: It can be stated that public TCR beta signatures indicated CMV infection as well as a matching HLA type.

This specimen consisted of cultured PBMCs, obtained from culture after CMV antigen stimulation. The chain couples TRBV20-1 to TRBJ1-5; D unresolved. The clonotype originates from a human donor in good health (CMV status not recorded). Some clones in this sample may be carry-over from other donors' samples. The CDR3 reads CSASPGESNQPQHF. CDR3 DNA sequence: TGCAGTGCTTCTCCGGGAGAAAGCAATCAGCCCCAGCATTTT.